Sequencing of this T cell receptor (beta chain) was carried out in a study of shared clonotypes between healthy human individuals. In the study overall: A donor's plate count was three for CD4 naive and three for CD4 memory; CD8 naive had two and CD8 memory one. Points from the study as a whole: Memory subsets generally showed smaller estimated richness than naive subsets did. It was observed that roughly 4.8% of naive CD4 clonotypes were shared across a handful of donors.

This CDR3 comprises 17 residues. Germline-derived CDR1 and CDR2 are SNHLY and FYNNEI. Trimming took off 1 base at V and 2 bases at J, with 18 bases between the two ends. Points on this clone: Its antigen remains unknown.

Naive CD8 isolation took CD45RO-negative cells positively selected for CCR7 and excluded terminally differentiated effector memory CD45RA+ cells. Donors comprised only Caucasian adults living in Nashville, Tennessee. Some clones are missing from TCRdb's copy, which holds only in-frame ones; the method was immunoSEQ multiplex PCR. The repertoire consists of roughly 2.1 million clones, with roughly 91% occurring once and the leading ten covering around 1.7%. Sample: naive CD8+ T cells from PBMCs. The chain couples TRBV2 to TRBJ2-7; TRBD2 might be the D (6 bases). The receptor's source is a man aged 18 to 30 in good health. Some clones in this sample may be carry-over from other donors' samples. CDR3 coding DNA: TGTGCCAGCAGTGAAGTTGTTATACTAGCCGAAGCCTACGAGCAGTACTTC. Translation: CASSEVVILAEAYEQYF.